This TCR beta chain was profiled in a study of blood T cell repertoires in COVID-19. Study as a whole: The United States, Italy and Spain were the sources of the acute and convalescent COVID-19 samples. Sample material is recorded as cDNA or gDNA derived from T cells, B-cell-depleted T cells, or PBMCs.

In the original processing: Amplification with reference gene primers provided the estimates of nucleated cell counts. TCRdb's copy holds only in-frame clones and misses some; the assay was immunoSEQ multiplex PCR. V and J calls and clone size are given by that table; D and trimming were obtained from the DNA. This table holds tens of thousands of clones, just over 85% found once. This clone appeared a single time. This CDR3 contains 18 residues. Germline loops: CDR1 SGDLS, CDR2 YYNGEE. V shed 0 bases, J shed 0 bases, and the junction held 5 bases outside the gene matches. This sequence joins TRBV9 and TRBJ1-4; 10 bases fit TRBD1. This receptor was obtained from a woman of 80 years or more with acute or convalescent COVID-19. Sequenced material: peripheral blood. The CDR3 reads CASSVAGDRGSTNEKLFF. As DNA, the CDR3 is TGTGCCAGCAGCGTAGCTGGGGACAGGGGTTCAACTAATGAAAAACTGTTTTTT.